This T cell receptor beta chain was found in a study of T cell responses to AZD1222 COVID-19 vaccine. Germline CDR1 reads SGHNT; CDR2 reads YYREEE (reference sequence). The CDR3 sequence is 15 residues long. The J segment lost 1 base and the V segment lost 4 bases, leaving 8 bases of the junction unmatched. Only in-frame clones appear in the TCRdb table, and some are missing; sequencing was by immunoSEQ multiplex PCR. The table shows 140,000 or so clones, with approximately 91% occurring only once. Notes on this clone: No antigen is known for it.

General study findings and limits: Of the AZD1222 recipients, only 5 to 7 were seropositive at baseline. Reportedly, nearly half of unique spike TCRs recognized epitopes outside B.1.351/B.1.1.7 mutations.

J is TRBJ2-7 and V is TRBV5-4, with TRBD1 matching 7 bases. The specimen was peripheral blood, collected 28 days after the second AZD1222 dose. This sequence originates from an adult who received the AZD1222 COVID-19 vaccine. CDR3: CASSGTGTESYEQYF. CDR3 coding DNA: TGTGCCAGCAGCGGAACCGGGACAGAGTCCTACGAGCAGTACTTC.